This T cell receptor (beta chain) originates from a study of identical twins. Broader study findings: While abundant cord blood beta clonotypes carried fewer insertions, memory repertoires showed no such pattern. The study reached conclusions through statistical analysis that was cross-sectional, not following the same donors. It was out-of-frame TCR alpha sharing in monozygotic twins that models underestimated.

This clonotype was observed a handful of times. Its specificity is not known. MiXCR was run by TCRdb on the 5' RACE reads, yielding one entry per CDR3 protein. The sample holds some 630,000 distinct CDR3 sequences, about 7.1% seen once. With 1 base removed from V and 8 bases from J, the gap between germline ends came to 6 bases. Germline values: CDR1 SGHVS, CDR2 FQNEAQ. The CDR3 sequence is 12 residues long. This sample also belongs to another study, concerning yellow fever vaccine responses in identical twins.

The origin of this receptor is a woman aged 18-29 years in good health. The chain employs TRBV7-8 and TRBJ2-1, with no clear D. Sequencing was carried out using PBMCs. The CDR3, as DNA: TGTGCCAGCAGCTTAGAAGTCGATGAGCAGTTCTTC. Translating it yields CASSLEVDEQFF. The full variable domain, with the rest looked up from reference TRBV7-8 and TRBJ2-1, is GAGVSQSPRYKVAKRGQDVALRCDPISGHVSLFWYQQALGQGPEFLTYFQNEAQLDKSGLPSDRFFAERPEGSVSTLKIQRTQQEDSAVYLCASSLEVDEQFFGPGTRLTVL.